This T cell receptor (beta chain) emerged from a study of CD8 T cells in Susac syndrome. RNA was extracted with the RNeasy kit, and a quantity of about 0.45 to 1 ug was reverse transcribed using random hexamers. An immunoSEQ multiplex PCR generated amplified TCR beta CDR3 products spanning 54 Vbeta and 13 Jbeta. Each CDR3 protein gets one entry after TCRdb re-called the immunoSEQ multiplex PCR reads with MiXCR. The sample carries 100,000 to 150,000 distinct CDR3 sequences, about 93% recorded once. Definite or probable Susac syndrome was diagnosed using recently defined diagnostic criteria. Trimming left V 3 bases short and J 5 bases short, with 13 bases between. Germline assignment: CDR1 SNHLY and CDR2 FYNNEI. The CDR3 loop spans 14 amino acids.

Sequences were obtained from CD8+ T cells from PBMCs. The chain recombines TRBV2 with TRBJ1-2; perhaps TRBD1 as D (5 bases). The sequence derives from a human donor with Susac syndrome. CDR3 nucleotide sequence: TGTGCCAGCAGTGAGGGATACGGGACGTATGGCTACACCTTC. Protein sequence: CASSEGYGTYGYTF.